Listed here are 5 T cell receptor beta chains from one sample, sequenced in a study of identical twins. TCRdb used MiXCR to reprocess the 5' RACE reads, holding one entry per CDR3 protein. The data show approximately 1.8 million distinct CDR3 sequences, 32% seen once. Sequencing was done on a sample of cord blood. The receptor set was obtained from a newborn girl in good health.

This chain links TRBV7-9 with TRBJ1-2; the D gene is possibly TRBD1 (5 bases). The CDR3 loop spans 15 amino acids. Germline V CDR1 and CDR2: SEHNR, FQNEAQ (reference sequence). Between the trimmed V and J ends, which lost 1 base and 4 bases, there was a span of 13 bases. The CDR3 DNA sequence: TGTGCCAGCAGCTTAGGCCCCAGGGTCAGCTATGGCTACACCTTC. As protein: CASSLGPRVSYGYTF.

This clonotype showed up just a few times. The V gene is TRBV20-1, the J gene TRBJ2-1; TRBD2 agrees at 9 bases. The DNA end is more similar to TRBJ2-7, so the J call may be wrong. Germline V gives CDR1 DFQATT, CDR2 SNEGSKA (reference sequence). The CDR3 consists of 15 residues. CDR3 coding DNA: TGCAGTGCTAGGGCTACTAGCGGGCCTTACAATGAGCAGTACTTC. The encoded protein is CSARATSGPYNEQYF.

CDR3 bases: TGTGCCAGCAGCCAAGTACGGACTAGCGGGGGAATAACAGATACGCAGTATTTT. Translated, it gives CASSQVRTSGGITDTQYF. The V gene is TRBV4-2, the J gene TRBJ2-3; 13 bases are a match to TRBD2. Germline trimming cut 1 base from V and 3 bases from J; bases unmatched to any gene: 7. Germline values: CDR1 LGHNA, CDR2 YNFKEQ. This CDR3 comprises 18 residues.

The V call is TRBV7-2, the J call TRBJ2-5, with 14 bases fitting TRBD2. The J call is uncertain, as TRBJ2-7 better fits the DNA end. The V gene's germline CDR1 is SGHTA and CDR2 FQGNSA. CDR3 length equals 20 residues. CDR3 amino acids: CASSARGADGLAGGGNEQYF. The CDR3 nucleotides are TGTGCCAGCAGCGCTAGAGGTGCGGACGGACTAGCGGGAGGAGGGAACGAGCAGTACTTC.

This clonotype appeared a few times. The CDR3 DNA reads TGTGCCAGTAGTCCACACGACTCGAGTGGATACGAGCAGTACTTC. Amino acids: CASSPHDSSGYEQYF. The gene calls are TRBV19 and TRBJ2-7, with D hard to call. Germline assignment: CDR1 LNHDA and CDR2 SQIVND (reference sequence). V lost 5 bases and J lost 4, with 18 bases in between. The CDR3 consists of 15 residues.